This T cell receptor beta chain was captured in a study of blood T cell repertoires in COVID-19. Study summary: Sample material is recorded as cDNA or gDNA derived from T cells, B-cell-depleted T cells, or PBMCs.

Measured with immunoSEQ multiplex PCR; TCRdb has only the in-frame clones, and not every one. Here the sample spans some 120,000 clones, 75% to 90% being singletons. The CDR3 is 14 amino acids. Per the germline V gene, CDR1 is LGHNA and CDR2 is YSLEER. V was clipped by 1 base and J by 4 bases, with 10 bases between them. This chain joins TRBV4-3 and TRBJ1-2; D is unclear. This sequence originates from a woman older than 75 with COVID-19, enrolled during active disease. The material sequenced was peripheral blood. CDR3 nucleotides: TGCGCCAGCAGCCAAGGCCCTCAGTCCTATGGCTACACCTTC. This encodes CASSQGPQSYGYTF.